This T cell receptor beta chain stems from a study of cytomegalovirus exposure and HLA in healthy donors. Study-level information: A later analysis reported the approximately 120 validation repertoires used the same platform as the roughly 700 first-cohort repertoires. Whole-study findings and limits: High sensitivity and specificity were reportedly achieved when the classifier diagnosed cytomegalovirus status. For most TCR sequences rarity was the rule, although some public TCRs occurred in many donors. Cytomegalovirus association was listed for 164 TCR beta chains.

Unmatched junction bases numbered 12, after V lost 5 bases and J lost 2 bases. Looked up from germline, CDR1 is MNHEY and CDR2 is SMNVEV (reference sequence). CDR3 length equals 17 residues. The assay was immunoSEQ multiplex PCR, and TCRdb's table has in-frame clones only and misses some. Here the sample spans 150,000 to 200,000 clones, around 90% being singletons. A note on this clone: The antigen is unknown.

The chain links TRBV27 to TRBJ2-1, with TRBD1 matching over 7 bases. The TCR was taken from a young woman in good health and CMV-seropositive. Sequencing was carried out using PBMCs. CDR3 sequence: CASSLRARQGPYNEQFF. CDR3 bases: TGTGCCAGCAGTCTTAGGGCCCGACAGGGTCCCTACAATGAGCAGTTCTTC.